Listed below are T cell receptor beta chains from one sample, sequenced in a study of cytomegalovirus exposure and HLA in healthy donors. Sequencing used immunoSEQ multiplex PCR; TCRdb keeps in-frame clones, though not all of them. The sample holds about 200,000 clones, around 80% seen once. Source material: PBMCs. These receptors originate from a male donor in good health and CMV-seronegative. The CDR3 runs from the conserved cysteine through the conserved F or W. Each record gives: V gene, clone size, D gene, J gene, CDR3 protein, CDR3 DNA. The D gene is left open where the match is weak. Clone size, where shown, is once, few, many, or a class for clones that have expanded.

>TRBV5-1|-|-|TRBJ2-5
CASSLEGDGKETQYF
TGCGCCAGCAGCTTGGAAGGGGATGGTAAAGAGACCCAGTACTTC
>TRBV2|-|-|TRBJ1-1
CASSKGRLTEAFF
TGTGCCAGCAGCAAGGGGCGCCTGACTGAAGCTTTCTTT
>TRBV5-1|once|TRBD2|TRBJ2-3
CASSLERLAADTQYF
TGCGCCAGCAGCTTGGAGCGACTAGCGGCGGATACGCAGTATTTT
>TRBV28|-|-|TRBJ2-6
CASSLWQGEANVLTF
TGTGCCAGCAGTTTGTGGCAGGGTGAGGCCAACGTCCTGACTTTC
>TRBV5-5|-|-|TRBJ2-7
CASSLEARGYEQYF
TGTGCCAGCAGCTTAGAAGCGAGAGGCTACGAGCAGTACTTC
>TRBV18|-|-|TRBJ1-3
CASSPIPGQSSGNTIYF
TGTGCCAGCTCACCAATTCCGGGACAAAGCTCTGGAAACACCATATATTTT
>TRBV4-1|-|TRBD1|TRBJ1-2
CASSQVQGDGSYGYTF
TGCGCCAGCAGCCAAGTTCAGGGGGATGGTAGCTATGGCTACACCTTC
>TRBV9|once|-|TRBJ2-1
CASSLTGPSYNEQFF
TGTGCCAGCAGCCTTACAGGGCCCTCCTACAATGAGCAGTTCTTC
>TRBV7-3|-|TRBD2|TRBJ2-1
CASSLLAGPYNAQFF
TGTGCCAGCAGCTTACTAGCGGGGCCTTACAATGCGCAGTTCTTC
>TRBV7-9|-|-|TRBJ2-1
CASSTQQFF
TGTGCCAGCAGCACACAGCAGTTCTTC
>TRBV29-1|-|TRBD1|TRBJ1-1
CSATYDRATEAFF
TGCAGCGCAACGTACGACAGGGCCACTGAAGCTTTCTTT
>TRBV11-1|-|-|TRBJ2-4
CASSESRVPRDIQYF
TGTGCCAGCAGTGAGTCCCGGGTCCCACGAGACATTCAGTACTTC
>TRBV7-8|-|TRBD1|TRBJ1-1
CASSPAPDRGLTEAFF
TGTGCCAGCAGCCCTGCCCCGGACAGGGGGCTCACTGAAGCTTTCTTT
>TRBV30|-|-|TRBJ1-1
CAWTLGDTEAFF
TGTGCCTGGACCCTCGGGGACACTGAAGCTTTCTTT
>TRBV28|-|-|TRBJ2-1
CASLPGGLYNEQFF
TGTGCCAGCCTACCTGGGGGACTTTACAATGAGCAGTTCTTC
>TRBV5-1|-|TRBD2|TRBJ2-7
CASSLAQPRPSGRISYEQYF
TGCGCCAGCAGCTTGGCACAACCCAGGCCTAGCGGGAGAATCTCCTACGAGCAGTACTTC
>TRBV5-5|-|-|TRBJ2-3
CASGLRENTDTQYF
TGTGCCAGCGGACTTCGGGAAAACACAGATACGCAGTATTTT
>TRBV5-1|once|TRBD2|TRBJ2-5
CASSLTSGDQETQYF
TGCGCCAGCAGCCTGACTAGCGGGGACCAAGAGACCCAGTACTTC
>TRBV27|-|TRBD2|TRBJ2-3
CASSSLAGGSGDF
TGTGCCAGCAGTTCGTTAGCGGGGGGCAGCGGGGATTTT
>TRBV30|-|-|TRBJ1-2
CAWERGSYGYTF
TGTGCCTGGGAGAGGGGGAGCTATGGCTACACCTTC
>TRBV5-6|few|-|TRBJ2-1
CASSLVANGEQFF
TGTGCCAGCAGCTTGGTTGCGAACGGGGAGCAGTTCTTC
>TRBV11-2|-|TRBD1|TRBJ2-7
CASSLQDRSTYEQYF
TGTGCCAGCAGCTTACAGGACAGGAGCACCTACGAGCAGTACTTC
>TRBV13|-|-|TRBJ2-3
CASSLGQSYTDTQYF
TGTGCCAGCAGCTTAGGGCAGTCTTACACAGATACGCAGTATTTT
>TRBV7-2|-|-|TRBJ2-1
CASTSQGSNNEQFF
TGTGCCAGCACTTCTCAGGGGAGTAACAATGAGCAGTTCTTC
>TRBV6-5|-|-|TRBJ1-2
CASTGSAANYGYTF
TGTGCCAGTACAGGGTCCGCAGCTAACTATGGCTACACCTTC
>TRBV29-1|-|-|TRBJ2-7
CSAVGLSYEQYF
TGCAGTGCCGTCGGACTGTCCTACGAGCAGTACTTC
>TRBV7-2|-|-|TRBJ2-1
CASSLDRNEQFF
TGTGCCAGCAGCTTAGACAGGAATGAGCAGTTCTTC
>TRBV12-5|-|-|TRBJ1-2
CASGLGAGDYGYTF
TGTGCTAGTGGTTTAGGTGCGGGGGACTATGGCTACACCTTC
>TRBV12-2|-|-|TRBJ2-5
CASRLCVGARSQETQYF
TGTGCAAGTCGCTTATGTGTGGGAGCGAGGAGCCAAGAGACCCAGTACTTC
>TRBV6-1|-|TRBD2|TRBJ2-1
CASSSGTSGYNEQFF
TGTGCCAGCAGTTCCGGGACTAGCGGATACAATGAGCAGTTCTTC
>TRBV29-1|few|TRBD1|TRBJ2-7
CSVEGQSYEQYF
TGCAGCGTAGAGGGACAGTCCTACGAGCAGTACTTC
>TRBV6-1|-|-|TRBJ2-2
CASSEFARGTGELFF
TGTGCCAGCAGTGAATTTGCGAGGGGGACCGGGGAGCTGTTTTTT
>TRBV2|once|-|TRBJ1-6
CASSIQEINNSPLHF
TGTGCCAGCAGCATACAGGAGATTAATAATTCACCCCTCCACTTT
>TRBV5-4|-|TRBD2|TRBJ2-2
CASRRTSGINTGELFF
TGTGCCAGCAGGCGAACTAGCGGGATTAACACCGGGGAGCTGTTTTTT
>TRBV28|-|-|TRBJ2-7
CASRGGRQAYEQYF
TGTGCCAGCAGGGGTGGGAGACAGGCCTACGAGCAGTACTTC
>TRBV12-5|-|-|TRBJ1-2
CASGLAGGTAVRGYTF
TGTGCTAGTGGTTTGGCAGGTGGGACTGCAGTCCGCGGCTACACCTTC
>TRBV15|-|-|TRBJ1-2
CATSRVSDGYTF
TGTGCCACCAGCAGAGTCAGCGATGGCTACACCTTC
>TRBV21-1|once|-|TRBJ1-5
CASSKTGTPISNQPQHF
TGTGCCAGCAGCAAAACCGGGACACCAATTAGCAATCAGCCCCAGCATTTT
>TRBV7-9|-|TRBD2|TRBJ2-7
CSSSPARAAGGTYEQYF
TGTTCCAGCAGCCCTGCCCGGGCAGCGGGGGGAACCTACGAGCAGTACTTC
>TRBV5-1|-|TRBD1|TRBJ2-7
CASSFGQGVGEQYF
TGCGCCAGCAGCTTTGGGCAGGGGGTGGGCGAGCAGTACTTC
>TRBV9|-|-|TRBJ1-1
CASSDPPAEENTEAFF
TGTGCCAGCAGCGACCCTCCGGCGGAGGAGAACACTGAAGCTTTCTTT
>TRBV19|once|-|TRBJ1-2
CASSYGINYGYTF
TGTGCCAGTAGTTACGGGATTAACTATGGCTACACCTTC
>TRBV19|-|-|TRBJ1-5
CASSIEGGYSNQPQHF
TGTGCCAGTAGTATAGAGGGCGGGTATAGCAATCAGCCCCAGCATTTT
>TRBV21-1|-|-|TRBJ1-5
CASSKVAGLGQPQHF
TGTGCCAGCAGCAAAGTCGCGGGGCTGGGGCAGCCCCAGCATTTT
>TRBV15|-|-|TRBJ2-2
CATSRDPEGELFF
TGTGCCACCAGCAGAGATCCGGAGGGGGAGCTGTTTTTT
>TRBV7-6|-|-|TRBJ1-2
CASSPDRTGYTF
TGTGCCAGCAGCCCCGACAGGACTGGCTACACCTTC
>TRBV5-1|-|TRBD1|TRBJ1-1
CASSFVRQGAFGVPTEAFF
TGCGCCAGCAGCTTCGTGAGACAGGGGGCGTTCGGGGTTCCCACTGAAGCTTTCTTT
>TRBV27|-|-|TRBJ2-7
CASSFLGDYEQYF
TGTGCCAGCAGTTTCCTAGGGGACTACGAGCAGTACTTC
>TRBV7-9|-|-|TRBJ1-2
CASSQTGNYGYTF
TGTGCCAGCAGCCAAACAGGAAACTATGGCTACACCTTC
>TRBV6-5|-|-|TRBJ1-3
CASSSNVGVGNTIYF
TGTGCCAGCAGTTCCAACGTAGGAGTCGGAAACACCATATATTTT